The 2 T cell receptor beta chains below were found in one sample sequenced in a study of OX40 agonist ivuxolimab in advanced cancers. Using immunoSEQ multiplex PCR, the repertoire was profiled, and TCRdb retains in-frame clones only, with some absent. The sample lists tens of thousands of clones; about 91% were seen once. The sample consisted of CD4+ or CD8+ T cells sorted from blood, taken in a trial of the OX40 agonist ivuxolimab. The receptors were gathered from an adult with an advanced solid tumor such as melanoma, head and neck, liver or kidney cancer.

The gene calls are TRBV2 and TRBJ2-5; D unresolved. V dropped 5 bases and J dropped 5 bases, with 3 bases sitting between them. This CDR3 has 10 residues. Looked up from germline, CDR1 is SNHLY and CDR2 is FYNNEI. The CDR3: CASSTETQYF. Here the CDR3 DNA reads TGTGCCAGCAGTACGGAGACCCAGTACTTC.

The chain combines TRBV11-3 with TRBJ2-2, with TRBD2 matching over 7 bases. Per germline, CDR1 SGHNT and CDR2 YENEEA. The CDR3 sequence is 17 residues long. J was trimmed by 2 bases and V by 0 bases; bases with no gene match: 6. CDR3 in DNA: TGTGCCAGCAGCTTAGAAGTATGGGGGGGAAACACCGGGGAGCTGTTTTTT. Translated: CASSLEVWGGNTGELFF.